One and the same sample provided the 32 T cell receptor beta chains below, sequenced in a study of beta chain features in type 1 diabetes. Isolated RNA was reverse transcribed in full, so expressed TCRB transcripts were sequenced. TCRdb's table, derived via immunoSEQ multiplex PCR, lists solely in-frame clones and lacks some. The data show about 470,000 clones, with about 32% seen just once and 0.05% to 0.07% held by the top ten. Material: naive CD4+ T cells from blood. Receptor source: a man between 18 and 29 years old in good health.

The CDR3 reads CASSFFRNEQFF. In DNA form, the CDR3 reads TGTGCCAGCAGCTTTTTTCGAAATGAGCAGTTCTTC. V and J are TRBV7-2 and TRBJ2-1; no reliable D call. Trimming pared 3 bases from V and 7 bases from J, leaving 7 bases between. Germline V lookup: CDR1 SGHTA, CDR2 FQGNSA. The CDR3 extends over 12 amino acids.

This clone came up a few times. The V and J genes are TRBV29-1 and TRBJ2-5, with D uncertain. Germline V gene lookup returns CDR1 SQVTM and CDR2 ANQGSEA. V was clipped by 3 bases and J by 4 bases, with 15 bases between them. The CDR3 has 14 residues. As DNA, the CDR3 is TGCAGCGTTGACGTCGGGTTTCGAGGAGAGACCCAGTACTTC. Translating gives CSVDVGFRGETQYF.

The chain links TRBV7-6 to TRBJ2-6; D gene ambiguous. The CDR3 spans 18 residues. Germline loops: CDR1 SGHVS, CDR2 FNYEAQ. V was pared by 5 bases and J by 0 bases, with 17 bases between. The CDR3 DNA sequence: TGTGCCAGCAGCCAAGGGTGGCAGGAGAGCTCTGGGGCCAACGTCCTGACTTTC. This translates into CASSQGWQESSGANVLTF.

The chain carries TRBV25-1 and TRBJ2-1; 10 nucleotides align to TRBD2. The junction had 3 bases not matched to a gene; V was cut back by 4 bases and J by 0 bases. The V gene's germline CDR1 is MGHDK and CDR2 SYGVNS. The CDR3 length is 16 residues. CDR3 loop: CASSVSGRVSYNEQFF. In DNA form, the CDR3 reads TGTGCCAGCAGTGTGAGCGGGAGGGTCTCCTACAATGAGCAGTTCTTC.

This clone appeared a few times. The chain is built from TRBV29-1 and TRBJ2-6; TRBD1 or TRBD2 may be the D gene (6 bases each). CDR3 length equals 15 residues. Germline CDR1 SQVTM, CDR2 ANQGSEA. Trimming pared 4 bases from V and 2 bases from J, leaving 12 bases between. The DNA of the CDR3 is TGCAGCGTTGTCCCAAGGGGGGCTGGGGCCAACGTCCTGACTTTC. Protein: CSVVPRGAGANVLTF.

The rearrangement links TRBV6-6 to TRBJ2-6; D is unclear. V lost 6 bases and J 0 bases, leaving 6 bases between the germline ends. CDR3 length equals 14 residues. Germline V lookup: CDR1 MNHNY, CDR2 SVGAGI (reference sequence). CDR3: CASSAYSGANVLTF. The CDR3 coding sequence is TGTGCCAGCAGCGCATACTCTGGGGCCAACGTCCTGACTTTC.

A few counts support this clone. This chain joins TRBV28 and TRBJ2-4, with 8 bases lining up with TRBD1. CDR1 is MDHEN, CDR2 SYDVKM, per germline. The CDR3 loop spans 13 amino acids. V was clipped by 3 bases and J by 8 bases; unmatched bases: 3. In nucleotides, the CDR3 is TGTGCCAGCAGTTTGACAGGGGCGGACATTCAGTACTTC. Protein product: CASSLTGADIQYF.

This clone showed up just a few times. The V gene is TRBV5-1, the J gene TRBJ1-5, with 11 positions matching TRBD1. V gave up 4 bases and J gave up 5 bases; unmatched junction bases: 8. The CDR3 extends over 16 amino acids. Germline V gene lookup returns CDR1 SGHRS and CDR2 YFSETQ. In DNA, the CDR3 is TGCGCCAGCAGCCCCGGGACAGGGGGAAAATATCAGCCCCAGCATTTT. Protein: CASSPGTGGKYQPQHF.

The V and J genes are TRBV7-2 and TRBJ2-3; TRBD2 aligns across 9 bases. The CDR3 is 17 residues long. CDR1 SGHTA and CDR2 FQGNSA come from the germline V gene. V gave up 2 bases and J gave up 2 bases; unmatched junction bases: 8. CDR3 loop: CASSLKAGGRLTDTQYF. DNA for the CDR3: TGTGCCAGCAGCTTAAAAGCGGGAGGACGACTCACAGATACGCAGTATTTT.

The J gene is TRBJ1-1, the V gene TRBV15, with TRBD1 identical over 7 bases. Trimming at V came to 5 bases and at J to 1 base, leaving 7 bases not matched to a gene. The CDR3 sequence is 15 residues long. The germline gives CDR1 LNHNV, CDR2 YYDKDF (reference sequence). The CDR3 sequence is CATSSRTGANTEAFF. The DNA for the CDR3 is TGTGCCACCAGCTCCCGGACAGGCGCGAACACTGAAGCTTTCTTT.

This clone appeared a few times. This chain's CDR3 is CAWSVPGVAGGIGDEQYF. CDR3 nucleotide sequence: TGTGCCTGGAGTGTACCTGGGGTAGCGGGAGGTATAGGCGACGAGCAGTACTTC. V and J are TRBV30 and TRBJ2-7, with 10 bases aligning to TRBD2. From germline, CDR1 is GTSNPN and CDR2 SVGIG (reference sequence). The CDR3 is made up of 18 amino acids. With 0 bases clipped from V and 5 bases from J, the junction kept 16 bases outside the gene matches.

The rearrangement links TRBV7-9 to TRBJ2-3; 7 bases agree with TRBD1. Germline assignment: CDR1 SEHNR and CDR2 FQNEAQ (reference sequence). The CDR3 consists of 15 residues. V trimming: 5 bases; J trimming: 4 bases; junction bases outside the gene matches: 9. The CDR3 sequence is CASSPYRGRADTQYF. The CDR3 coding sequence is TGTGCCAGCAGCCCCTACAGGGGAAGGGCAGATACGCAGTATTTT.

The genes are TRBV10-3 and TRBJ2-5; TRBD2 agrees at 13 bases. The V segment lost 5 bases and the J segment 2 bases; nucleotides outside the gene matches: 2. The CDR3 is 15 residues long. The germline V gene has CDR1 ENHRY and CDR2 SYGVKD. The CDR3, as DNA: TGTGCCATCAGTTCGGGACTAGCGGGACAAGAGACCCAGTACTTC. Residues: CAISSGLAGQETQYF.

The gene calls are TRBV6-1 and TRBJ1-1; the D is unclear. This CDR3 contains 12 residues. Germline CDR1 is MNHNS and CDR2 is SASEGT. The V end lost 2 bases, the J end lost 7 bases, and 8 bases lay between the germline ends. The CDR3 nucleotides read TGTGCCAGCAGTGAAAGTAAATTTGAAGCTTTCTTT. It codes for CASSESKFEAFF.

The genes are TRBV9 and TRBJ2-1; possible D gene TRBD2, 5 bases. The germline CDR1 and CDR2 sequences are SGDLS and YYNGEE. CDR3 length: 15 amino acids. Trimming took off 3 bases at V and 2 bases at J, with 12 bases between the two ends. CDR3 sequence: CASSAGLNTYNEQFF. CDR3 nucleotides: TGTGCCAGCAGCGCCGGACTGAATACCTACAATGAGCAGTTCTTC.

This clone was detected only a few times. CDR3 nucleotide sequence: TGTGCCAGCAGCGCGGAGGCCGGGACAGGGTACTCAAATGAGCAGTTCTTC. Its translation is CASSAEAGTGYSNEQFF. The chain links TRBV9 to TRBJ2-1; 9 bases align to TRBD1. The germline gives CDR1 SGDLS, CDR2 YYNGEE. The CDR3 contains 17 residues. Losses at the gene ends were 3 bases for V and 7 bases for J; bases not matched to a gene: 14.

The rearrangement joins TRBV7-9 to TRBJ2-2; 7 bases are shared with TRBD2. Trimming at V came to 6 bases and at J to 4 bases, leaving 5 bases not matched to a gene. The length of the CDR3 is 14 residues. From germline, CDR1 is SEHNR and CDR2 FQNEAQ (reference sequence). The CDR3 DNA reads as TGTGCCAGCAGTCAAAGACTAGCCACCGGGGAGCTGTTTTTT. It specifies CASSQRLATGELFF.

The sample holds a few counts of this clone. The J gene is TRBJ2-1, the V gene TRBV30; D tentatively reads TRBD1 or TRBD2 (6 bases each). The CDR3 consists of 16 residues. Germline V gene data show CDR1 as GTSNPN and CDR2 as SVGIG (reference sequence). Trimming took off 1 base at V and 6 bases at J, with 19 bases between the two ends. As DNA, the CDR3 is TGTGCCTGGAGTGATCTGGTCGGGGGCGCAAGCAATGAGCAGTTCTTC. This encodes CAWSDLVGGASNEQFF.

This clone was observed a few times. This chain joins TRBV7-2 and TRBJ2-5; no clear D gene. V gave up 4 bases and J gave up 5 bases, with 11 bases separating them. Germline V gene sequence: CDR1 SGHTA, CDR2 FQGNSA. The CDR3 extends over 13 amino acids. CDR3: CASSSAPRETQYF. The CDR3 DNA sequence: TGTGCCAGCAGCTCTGCGCCGCGGGAGACCCAGTACTTC.

This clone was counted only a few times. The same CDR3 is also encoded by other DNA sequences in this sample. The rearrangement joins TRBV5-1 to TRBJ2-5; no clear D gene. Deletions cut 0 bases from V and 4 bases from J, with 7 bases between. CDR1 and CDR2 (germline): SGHRS, YFSETQ. CDR3 length equals 13 residues. CDR3 in amino acids: CASSLGWGETQYF. For the CDR3, the DNA is TGCGCCAGCAGCTTGGGGTGGGGAGAGACCCAGTACTTC.

This clone was counted only a few times. V gene TRBV5-1 combines with J gene TRBJ2-1, with D possibly matching TRBD1 (5 bases). V was clipped by 1 base and J by 9 bases, with 20 bases between them. Germline V lookup: CDR1 SGHRS, CDR2 YFSETQ. The CDR3 has 16 residues. The CDR3 reads CASSLTEAMVGVEQFF. The CDR3 DNA reads as TGCGCCAGCAGCTTGACAGAAGCTATGGTAGGGGTTGAGCAGTTCTTC.

CDR3 region: CASSLENTEAFF. Written as DNA, the CDR3 is TGTGCCAGCAGCTTAGAAAACACTGAAGCTTTCTTT. The J gene is TRBJ1-1, the V gene TRBV7-2, with D unclear. This CDR3 comprises 12 residues. Germline CDR1 SGHTA, CDR2 FQGNSA. V lost 1 base, J lost 2 bases, and 2 bases lay in between.

A single count supports this clone. The chain carries TRBV18 and TRBJ1-2; D unclear. The CDR3 sequence is 14 residues long. Germline-derived CDR1 and CDR2 are KGHSH and LQKENI. With 0 bases removed from V and 4 bases from J, the gap between germline ends came to 9 bases. CDR3 protein: CASSPPTDFYGYTF. The CDR3 nucleotides read TGTGCCAGCTCACCACCCACGGACTTCTATGGCTACACCTTC.

Concerning this clone itself: A much larger clone differs from this one at a single base, so this may be a read error. The chain joins TRBV2 to TRBJ2-4; 7 bases are shared with TRBD1. CDR1 is SNHLY, CDR2 FYNNEI, per germline. The V segment lost 7 bases and the J segment 8 bases; nucleotides outside the gene matches: 8. The CDR3 contains 13 residues. CDR3 sequence: CASIIDREHIQYF. For the CDR3, the DNA is TGTGCCAGCATCATCGACAGGGAGCACATTCAGTACTTC.

V and J are TRBV27 and TRBJ2-7, with D perhaps assigned TRBD1 or TRBD2 (5 bases each). The V end lost 3 bases, the J end lost 3 bases, and 15 bases lay between the germline ends. This CDR3 has 15 amino acids. Germline assignment: CDR1 MNHEY and CDR2 SMNVEV (reference sequence). DNA for the CDR3: TGTGCCAGCAGTTTCTCTAGGGACGCTCACTACGAGCAGTACTTC. Its translation: CASSFSRDAHYEQYF.

This clone was seen more than once but under ten times. The chain carries TRBV7-8 and TRBJ2-7; D gene ambiguous. The CDR3 has 14 residues. Germline loops: CDR1 SGHVS, CDR2 FQNEAQ. Trimming took off 5 bases at V and 4 bases at J, with 15 bases between the two ends. The DNA for the CDR3 is TGTGCCAGCAGCAGGAGCAATTGGGGTTACGAGCAGTACTTC. This codes for CASSRSNWGYEQYF.

Note on this clone: The same CDR3 also results from other DNA sequences found in this sample. This chain links TRBV5-1 with TRBJ2-2; D ambiguous. The CDR3 totals 11 residues. Per germline, CDR1 SGHRS and CDR2 YFSETQ. The V end lost 2 bases, the J end lost 8 bases, and 4 bases lay between the germline ends. CDR3 sequence: CASSLPGELFF. Here the CDR3 DNA reads TGCGCCAGCAGCTTACCAGGGGAGCTGTTTTTT.

V usage is TRBV5-4 and J usage is TRBJ2-3, with TRBD2 matching over 7 bases. There are 17 residues in the CDR3. Germline CDR1 is SGHNT and CDR2 is YYREEE (reference sequence). The J segment lost 2 bases and the V segment lost 0 bases, leaving 9 bases of the junction unmatched. The chain's CDR3 is CASSLGVGGRTTDTQYF. CDR3 nucleotides: TGTGCCAGCAGCTTGGGGGTGGGCGGGAGAACCACAGATACGCAGTATTTT.

The chain has TRBV19 and TRBJ2-1; D not certain. CDR1 LNHDA and CDR2 SQIVND come from the germline V gene (reference sequence). The CDR3 is 11 amino acids. Trimming cost V 4 bases and J 7 bases, with 5 bases left between them. The CDR3 bases are TGTGCCAGTAGTAGGGGAAATGAGCAGTTCTTC. Protein sequence: CASSRGNEQFF. Based on the CDR3 plus reference TRBV19 and TRBJ2-1, the full variable domain is DGGITQSPKYLFRKEGQNVTLSCEQNLNHDAMYWYRQDPGQGLRLIYYSQIVNDFQKGDIAEGYSVSREKKESFPLTVTSAQKNPTAFYLCASSRGNEQFFGPGTRLTVL.

The genes are TRBV10-3 and TRBJ2-2, with a tentative D call TRBD1 (6 bases). Germline V gene sequence: CDR1 ENHRY, CDR2 SYGVKD. This CDR3 region has 14 residues. V was clipped by 6 bases and J by 1 base, with 9 bases between them. CDR3: CAIRDSLNTGELFF. The CDR3, as DNA: TGTGCCATCAGGGACAGCCTGAACACCGGGGAGCTGTTTTTT.

This chain links TRBV30 with TRBJ2-5; 14 positions agree with TRBD2. CDR1 is GTSNPN, CDR2 SVGIG, per germline (reference sequence). The CDR3 runs 15 residues. V was clipped by 5 bases and J by 5 bases; unmatched bases: 7. The CDR3: CAWGGTSGSRETQYF. CDR3 nucleotide sequence: TGTGCCTGGGGTGGGACTAGCGGGAGTCGGGAGACCCAGTACTTC.

This chain joins TRBV7-9 and TRBJ2-3; 11 bases fit TRBD2. V lost 6 bases to trimming and J lost 3 bases; unmatched junction nucleotides: 5. The germline V gene encodes CDR1 SEHNR and CDR2 FQNEAQ (reference sequence). The CDR3 is made up of 15 amino acids. CDR3 in amino acids: CASRVLAGVTDTQYF. CDR3 nucleotides: TGTGCCAGCAGGGTACTAGCGGGAGTGACAGATACGCAGTATTTT.